A single sample is the source of the 4 T cell receptor beta chains below, sequenced in a study of shared clonotypes between healthy human individuals. In the naive CD8 group, cells lacked CD45RO and were positively selected for CCR7, so terminally differentiated effector memory CD45RA+ cells were left out. The repertoire was sequenced with immunoSEQ multiplex PCR; TCRdb's copy has only in-frame clones and lacks some. Of about 2.1 million clones listed, about 93% were seen once; the top ten hold roughly 1.8%. The specimen sequenced was naive CD8+ T cells from PBMCs. These receptors were taken from a man aged 18 to 35 in good health. Some clones in this sample may be carry-over from other donors' samples.

This clone was seen once. The chain has TRBV25-1 and TRBJ2-5; 11 positions agree with TRBD1. The CDR3 spans 17 residues. Germline trimming cut 0 bases from V and 5 bases from J; bases unmatched to any gene: 8. Germline V gene lookup returns CDR1 MGHDK and CDR2 SYGVNS. CDR3 sequence reads: CASSEYPDRGQRETQYF. In DNA, the CDR3 is TGTGCCAGCAGTGAATACCCGGACAGGGGGCAAAGGGAGACCCAGTACTTC.

V usage is TRBV5-5 and J usage is TRBJ1-4; D gene uncertain. CDR3 length equals 15 residues. V gave up 4 bases and J gave up 0 bases, with 10 bases separating them. Per the germline V gene, CDR1 is SGHKS and CDR2 is YYEKEE (reference sequence). CDR3 sequence (DNA): TGTGCCAGCAGCCAGCTGCCGGCAACTAATGAAAAACTGTTTTTT. This gives the protein CASSQLPATNEKLFF. The full variable domain, with the rest looked up from reference TRBV5-5 and TRBJ1-4, is DAGVTQSPTHLIKTRGQQVTLRCSPISGHKSVSWYQQVLGQGPQFIFQYYEKEERGRGNFPDRFSARQFPNYSSELNVNALLLGDSALYLCASSQLPATNEKLFFGSGTQLSVL.

The CDR3 DNA sequence: TGTGCCAGCAGTTCGTTCCGGGACAGGGAGACCCAGTACTTC. As protein: CASSSFRDRETQYF. The genes are TRBV27 and TRBJ2-5; 8 positions agree with TRBD1. The length of the CDR3 is 14 residues. J lost 5 bases, V lost 4 bases, and 6 bases had no gene match. The germline CDR1 and CDR2 sequences are MNHEY and SMNVEV (reference sequence).

This clone was seen a single time. The J gene is TRBJ2-3, the V gene TRBV15; weak D call: TRBD2 (5 bases). V dropped 0 bases and J dropped 2 bases, with 12 bases sitting between them. Germline CDR1 is LNHNV and CDR2 is YYDKDF (reference sequence). This CDR3 spans 16 amino acids. CDR3 nucleotides: TGTGCCACCAGCAGAGAGGCGGACTTCCCCACAGATACGCAGTATTTT. This translates into CATSREADFPTDTQYF. Variable domain in full (rest from reference TRBV15 and TRBJ2-3): DAMVIQNPRYQVTQFGKPVTLSCSQTLNHNVMYWYQQKSSQAPKLLFHYYDKDFNNEADTPDNFQSRRPNTSFCFLDIRSPGLGDTAMYLCATSREADFPTDTQYFGPGTRLTVL.